The table lists the clone carrying this TCR beta chain with a count of one. The antigen is unknown. The V gene's germline CDR1 is MGHRA and CDR2 YSYEKL. CDR3 length equals 16 residues. V was cut by 0 bases and J by 7 bases, with 13 bases left in between. These data are taken from a study of T cell responses to AZD1222 COVID-19 vaccine. General observations from the study: Sampling captured repertoires only after the peak T cell response. Across spike, vaccine-associated CD4 TCRs were found, dominant at 160-218 and 743-854. Baseline antibody screening turned up just a handful of seropositive AZD1222 recipients.

The data were produced by immunoSEQ multiplex PCR, yet TCRdb's version contains in-frame clones alone and is incomplete. This repertoire shows 95,000 to 150,000 clones, 70% to 90% found once; its top ten account for roughly 2.4%. The material sequenced was peripheral blood, taken on day 0 of AZD1222 vaccination. This chain links TRBV4-1 with TRBJ1-6, with D possibly TRBD1 on 6 matching bases. This TCR was recovered from an adult in good health. CDR3 protein: CASSQDLARGNSPLHF. The CDR3 nucleotides read TGCGCCAGCAGCCAAGATCTCGCGAGGGGGAATTCACCCCTCCACTTT.